This paragraph reports one TCR beta chain. The antigen it binds to is not known. No much larger clonotype is one base removed from it; base qualities were not supplied. This record comes from a study of T cell repertoires in cytomegalovirus infection (dated 2019 in TCRdb). As for the study more broadly: Because public TCR beta signatures pointed to carriage of CMV infection together with the matching HLA type, the HLA type of each donor mattered for the analysis. On the study overall, not on this receptor specifically: Cumulative frequency of public TCR beta family members discriminated carriers of CMV infection plus the relevant HLA type in this cohort and an independent 352-donor cohort. The ex vivo response was dominated by HLA-C-restricted CMV-specific TCR beta clonotypes, which also provided the single most frequent clonotype in two of eight donors.

The germline V gene provides CDR1 SGHTA and CDR2 FQGTGA. The trim is 6 bases for V and 6 bases for J, with a gap of 24 bases between the germline ends. Including the terminal cysteine and phenylalanine, the CDR3 comprises 17 residues. The entry retains the CDR3 DNA only, 51 bases that are in frame from base 1. The instrument was an Illumina HiSeq 1500. In-frame beta chains were kept once TCRdb had trimmed the public reads at Q25 with fastp and called clones with MiXCR. When rows share a CDR3 protein, they turn into one entry using the most common DNA and genes. The sample profile shows 150,000 to 200,000 distinct CDR3 sequences; about 15% of them were found once. The ten largest clonotypes hold 18% of the sample.

Material: CD8+ T cells from PBMCs. This TCR derives from a human donor in good health (CMV status not recorded). Some clones in this sample may be carry-over from other donors' samples. The receptor chain draws on TRBV7-3 and TRBJ2-1, with TRBD2 tentatively as D gene (7 bases match). This receptor has the CDR3 CASRDPAGDNSPNEQFF. The DNA sequence is as follows: TGTGCCAGCAGAGACCCGGCGGGGGACAATTCTCCCAATGAGCAGTTCTTC.